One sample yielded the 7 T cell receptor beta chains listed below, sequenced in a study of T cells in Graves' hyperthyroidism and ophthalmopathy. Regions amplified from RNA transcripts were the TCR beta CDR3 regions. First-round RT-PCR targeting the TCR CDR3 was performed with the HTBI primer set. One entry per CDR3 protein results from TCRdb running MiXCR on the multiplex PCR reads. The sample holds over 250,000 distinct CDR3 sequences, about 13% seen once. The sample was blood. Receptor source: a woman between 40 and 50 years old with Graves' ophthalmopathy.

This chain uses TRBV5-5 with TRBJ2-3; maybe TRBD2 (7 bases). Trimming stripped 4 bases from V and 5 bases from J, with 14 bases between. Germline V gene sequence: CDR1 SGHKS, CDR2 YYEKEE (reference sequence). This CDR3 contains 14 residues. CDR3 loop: CASSLGGPVDTQYF. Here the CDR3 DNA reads TGTGCCAGCAGCCTCGGGGGGCCCGTAGATACGCAGTATTTT.

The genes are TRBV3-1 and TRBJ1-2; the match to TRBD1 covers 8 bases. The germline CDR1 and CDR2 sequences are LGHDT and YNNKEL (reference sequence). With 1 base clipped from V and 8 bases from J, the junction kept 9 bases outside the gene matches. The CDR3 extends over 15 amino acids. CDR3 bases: TGTGCCAGCAGCCAAGCTTCGGACAGGGTTCGCGGCTACACCTTC. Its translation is CASSQASDRVRGYTF.

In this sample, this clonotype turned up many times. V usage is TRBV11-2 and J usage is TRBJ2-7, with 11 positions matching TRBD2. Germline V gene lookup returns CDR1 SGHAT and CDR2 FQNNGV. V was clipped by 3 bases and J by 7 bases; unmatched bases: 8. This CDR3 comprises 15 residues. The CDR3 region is CASSFLSGGADEQYF. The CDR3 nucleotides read TGTGCCAGCAGCTTTCTTAGCGGGGGGGCCGATGAGCAGTACTTC.

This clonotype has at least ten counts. Here the CDR3 DNA reads TGTGCCAGCAGTCCCGGAGGGGTGCAAGAGACCCAGTACTTC. Translated: CASSPGGVQETQYF. The gene calls are TRBV28 and TRBJ2-5; TRBD2 is a possible D gene (6 bases). V was shortened by 5 bases and J by 2 bases, with 12 bases between the two germline ends. This CDR3 contains 14 residues. CDR1 and CDR2 (germline): MDHEN, SYDVKM.

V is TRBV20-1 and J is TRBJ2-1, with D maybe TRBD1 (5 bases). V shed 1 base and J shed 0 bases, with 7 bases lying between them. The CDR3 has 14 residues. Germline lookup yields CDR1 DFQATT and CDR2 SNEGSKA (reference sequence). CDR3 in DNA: TGCAGTGCTAGAGGCGACAGCTCCTACAATGAGCAGTTCTTC. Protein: CSARGDSSYNEQFF.

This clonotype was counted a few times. The CDR3 reads CSARGGNRGDPANYGYTF. CDR3 DNA sequence: TGCAGTGCTAGAGGGGGGAACAGGGGCGATCCCGCTAACTATGGCTACACCTTC. The chain has TRBV20-1 and TRBJ1-2; TRBD1 agrees at 7 bases. V gave up 1 base and J gave up 0 bases; unmatched junction bases: 14. The germline V gene encodes CDR1 DFQATT and CDR2 SNEGSKA (reference sequence). CDR3 length equals 18 residues.

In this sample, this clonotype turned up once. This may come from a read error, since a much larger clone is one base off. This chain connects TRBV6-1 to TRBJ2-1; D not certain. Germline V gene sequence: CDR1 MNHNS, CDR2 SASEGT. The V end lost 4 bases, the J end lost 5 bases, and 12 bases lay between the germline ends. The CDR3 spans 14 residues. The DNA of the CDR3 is TGTGCCAGCAGTGTGAGTCGAGGACACAATGAGCAGTTCTTC. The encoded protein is CASSVSRGHNEQFF.